These 25 T cell receptor beta chains originate from one sample sequenced in a study of cytomegalovirus exposure and HLA in healthy donors. Primers for the PCR totalled 60 Vbeta and 13 Jbeta. Libraries were prepared by immunoSEQ multiplex PCR; TCRdb keeps only in-frame clonotypes and omits some of them. The table has roughly 100,000 clones, approximately 66% seen once; the top ten hold roughly 11%. The sequencing sample was made of PBMCs. These TCRs come from a middle-aged man in good health and CMV-seropositive.

This clone was recorded a few times. V and J are TRBV4-1 and TRBJ1-4, with unresolved D. CDR1 and CDR2 (germline): MGHRA, YSYEKL. The CDR3 has 15 residues. The V end lost 1 base, the J end lost 4 bases, and 10 bases lay between the germline ends. CDR3 region: CASSQVPGYNEKLFF. The CDR3 nucleotides are TGCGCCAGCAGCCAAGTCCCCGGTTATAATGAAAAACTGTTTTTT.

The chain has TRBV7-9 and TRBJ2-7; tentative D call: TRBD1 (6 bases). The CDR3 is 12 residues long. The V gene lost 4 bases and the J gene lost 4 bases, with 8 bases spanning the gap. Germline V gives CDR1 SEHNR, CDR2 FQNEAQ (reference sequence). CDR3 protein: CASSWQGYEQYV. The CDR3 DNA follows: TGTGCCAGCAGCTGGCAGGGGTACGAGCAGTACGTC.

V gene TRBV27 combines with J gene TRBJ1-4; unclear D gene. V was pared by 0 bases and J by 0 bases, with 8 bases between. This CDR3 has 16 residues. Per germline, CDR1 MNHEY and CDR2 SMNVEV (reference sequence). CDR3 in amino acids: CASSLSGGPTNEKLFF. CDR3 coding DNA: TGTGCCAGCAGTTTATCTGGCGGGCCAACTAATGAAAAACTGTTTTTT.

The chain is built from TRBV6-5 and TRBJ2-1; 10 bases line up with TRBD2. V trimming: 0 bases; J trimming: 9 bases; junction bases outside the gene matches: 8. CDR3 length equals 16 residues. CDR1 is MNHEY, CDR2 SVGAGI, per germline. CDR3 DNA: TGTGCCAGCAGTTACTCGCCAGCGGGAGGGACCGGTGAGCAGTTCTTC. Its translation is CASSYSPAGGTGEQFF.

This chain connects TRBV29-1 to TRBJ1-2, with a weak D call TRBD1 (5 bases). The CDR3 length is 11 residues. Trimming took 5 bases from V and 7 from J, leaving 11 bases between them. Germline CDR1 and CDR2: SQVTM and ANQGSEA. Here the CDR3 reads CSVRREGGYTF. CDR3 sequence (DNA): TGCAGCGTTCGCAGGGAGGGTGGCTACACCTTC.

This sequence joins TRBV7-8 and TRBJ1-4; TRBD1 aligns across 12 bases. Germline CDR1 SGHVS, CDR2 FQNEAQ. The CDR3 is 19 residues long. J was trimmed by 0 bases and V by 5 bases; bases with no gene match: 10. CDR3 sequence (DNA): TGTGCCAGCAGCGTGGGACAGGGGGCCTTATCAGCAACTAATGAAAAACTGTTTTTT. Amino acids: CASSVGQGALSATNEKLFF.

The rearrangement links TRBV27 to TRBJ2-1, with TRBD2 as a possible D gene (6 bases). Trimming left V 10 bases short and J 12 bases short, with 25 bases between. Germline CDR1 is MNHEY and CDR2 is SMNVEV (reference sequence). The CDR3 length is 14 residues. DNA for the CDR3: TGTGCCACCCTACCCGGCGGGACGGTGCAAGGGCAGTTCTTC. This translates into CATLPGGTVQGQFF.

The chain joins TRBV19 to TRBJ2-5; 10 positions match TRBD2. V shed 3 bases and J 3 bases; nucleotides not matched to a gene: 4. Per germline, CDR1 LNHDA and CDR2 SQIVND (reference sequence). The CDR3 covers 15 residues. CDR3 residues: CASSIGTSAEETQYF. Written as DNA, the CDR3 is TGTGCCAGTAGTATCGGGACTAGCGCAGAAGAGACCCAGTACTTC.

This clone was counted between two and nine times. The chain employs TRBV4-3 and TRBJ2-6; no clear D. CDR1 LGHNA and CDR2 YSLEER come from the germline V gene. The V end lost 2 bases, the J end lost 2 bases, and 7 bases lay between the germline ends. This CDR3 has 15 residues. The CDR3 region has the DNA TGCGCCAGCAGCCAAAGTCGGGCTGGGGCCAACGTCCTGACTTTC. Its translation: CASSQSRAGANVLTF.

V gene TRBV5-4 combines with J gene TRBJ2-3; 7 bases fit TRBD2. Germline CDR1 is SGHNT and CDR2 is YYREEE (reference sequence). Trimming at V came to 0 bases and at J to 4 bases, leaving 5 bases not matched to a gene. This CDR3 has 15 amino acids. CDR3 sequence reads: CASSLGGRGPDTQYF. In nucleotides, the CDR3 is TGTGCCAGCAGCTTGGGAGGGAGGGGACCAGATACGCAGTATTTT.

The chain is built from TRBV20-1 and TRBJ2-3; 7 bases are a match to TRBD2. Germline CDR1 reads DFQATT; CDR2 reads SNEGSKA (reference sequence). CDR3 length: 11 amino acids. The J segment lost 10 bases and the V segment lost 5 bases, leaving 6 bases of the junction unmatched. CDR3 nucleotide sequence: TGCAGTGCTGGGGGGGGTTGGGCGCAGTATTTT. Its protein is CSAGGGWAQYF.

The rearrangement links TRBV6-4 to TRBJ2-1; a weak D match, TRBD2 (6 bases). Trimming cost V 6 bases and J 0 bases, with 15 bases left between them. The length of the CDR3 is 16 residues. Germline V gene sequence: CDR1 MRHNA, CDR2 SNTAGT. The chain's CDR3 is CASSIGGGSSYNEQFF. The CDR3, as DNA: TGTGCCAGCAGCATAGGTGGGGGGAGCTCCTACAATGAGCAGTTCTTC.

This chain links TRBV19 with TRBJ2-3, with D possibly being TRBD2 (5 bases). Trimming took 5 bases from V and 1 from J, leaving 13 bases between them. The germline V gene has CDR1 LNHDA and CDR2 SQIVND (reference sequence). There are 15 residues in the CDR3. The CDR3 region is CASSPRGKGTDTQYF. As DNA, the CDR3 is TGTGCCAGTAGTCCAAGAGGGAAGGGCACAGATACGCAGTATTTT.

CDR3 in DNA: TGTGCCAGCAGTTGGACTAGCGGAGAGCAGTACTTC. Protein: CASSWTSGEQYF. This rearrangement joins TRBV6-6 to TRBJ2-7, with 10 bases fitting TRBD2. The trim removed 4 bases at V and 7 bases at J, leaving 1 base unmatched. CDR1 is MNHNY and CDR2 is SVGAGI in the germline V gene (reference sequence). The CDR3 has 12 residues.

Only a few counts were recorded for this clone. The genes are TRBV19 and TRBJ2-6; D call uncertain. Trimming removed 7 bases at V and 0 bases at J, with 7 bases between. The CDR3 has 14 residues. Germline CDR1 reads LNHDA; CDR2 reads SQIVND (reference sequence). CDR3 residues: CASTTTSGANVLTF. The CDR3 nucleotides are TGTGCCAGTACCACAACCTCTGGGGCCAACGTCCTGACTTTC.

The chain is built from TRBV30 and TRBJ2-2; D might be TRBD2 (5 bases). Trimming shortened V by 3 bases and J by 3 bases, and 11 bases separated the two germline ends. Germline V gene sequence: CDR1 GTSNPN, CDR2 SVGIG (reference sequence). The CDR3 extends over 14 amino acids. The CDR3 nucleotides read TGTGCCTGGAGCGGGGAGAGCTACACCGGGGAGCTGTTTTTT. Protein sequence: CAWSGESYTGELFF.

This clone occurred a few times. The chain recombines TRBV19 with TRBJ2-7; D gene uncertain. The germline CDR1 and CDR2 sequences are LNHDA and SQIVND (reference sequence). This CDR3 contains 13 residues. The ends were cut back, 5 bases at V and 5 bases at J, with 13 bases in the middle. This CDR3 is CASSAGGRHEQYV. CDR3 nucleotide sequence: TGTGCCAGTAGTGCCGGCGGCCGCCACGAGCAGTACGTC.

J is TRBJ2-5 and V is TRBV2; D is possibly TRBD2 (6 bases). Germline loops: CDR1 SNHLY, CDR2 FYNNEI. V was shortened by 6 bases and J by 5 bases, with 19 bases between the two germline ends. The CDR3 covers 15 residues. CDR3 sequence: CASRVEKGGWETQYF. CDR3 in DNA: TGTGCCAGCAGGGTAGAAAAGGGAGGCTGGGAGACCCAGTACTTC.

The chain employs TRBV11-2 and TRBJ2-1; D is undetermined. This CDR3 has 15 amino acids. V lost 1 base to trimming and J lost 1 base, with 8 bases between them. Looked up from germline, CDR1 is SGHAT and CDR2 is FQNNGV. CDR3 region: CASSLVLDSYNEQFF. In nucleotides, the CDR3 is TGTGCCAGCAGCTTAGTTCTAGATTCCTACAATGAGCAGTTCTTC.

The rearrangement links TRBV6-1 to TRBJ2-7, with D possibly being TRBD1 (5 bases). The V gene lost 6 bases and the J gene lost 3 bases, with 9 bases spanning the gap. Germline values: CDR1 MNHNS, CDR2 SASEGT. This CDR3 is 12 amino acids long. CDR3: CASRGPGYEQYF. CDR3 sequence (DNA): TGTGCCAGCAGGGGGCCTGGCTACGAGCAGTACTTC.

This clone was recorded only once. V and J are TRBV7-3 and TRBJ1-2, with a tentative D call TRBD1 (5 bases). Germline CDR1 is SGHTA and CDR2 is FQGTGA. CDR3 length: 13 amino acids. With 2 bases removed from V and 8 bases from J, the gap between germline ends came to 12 bases. CDR3 DNA: TGTGCCAGCAGCTTATACAGGTTCATGGGCTACACCTTC. Translating gives CASSLYRFMGYTF.

CDR3 nucleotides: TGTGCCAGCAGTGAAACCGGGAACAATGAGCAGTTCTTC. This gives the protein CASSETGNNEQFF. V usage is TRBV6-4 and J usage is TRBJ2-1, with a weak D call TRBD2 (5 bases). This CDR3 has 13 amino acids. The V and J ends lost 3 bases and 5 bases respectively, with 8 bases between them. Germline V gives CDR1 MRHNA, CDR2 SNTAGT.

V and J are TRBV5-4 and TRBJ1-4; D is unclear. Per germline, CDR1 SGHNT and CDR2 YYREEE (reference sequence). The germline V and J ends were trimmed by 4 bases and 7 bases, with 17 bases remaining between them. The CDR3 is made up of 15 amino acids. The CDR3 region is CASSLSGSGIEKLFF. The CDR3, as DNA: TGTGCCAGCAGCCTGTCCGGGAGTGGTATTGAAAAACTGTTTTTT.

This clone was detected a few times. This chain connects TRBV28 to TRBJ1-1, with TRBD1 as a possible D gene (6 bases). Germline V gene data show CDR1 as MDHEN and CDR2 as SYDVKM. The CDR3 is 13 residues long. Deletions cut 5 bases from V and 4 bases from J, with 11 bases between. The CDR3 spells CASSQGSSTEAFF. The CDR3 bases are TGTGCCAGCAGTCAGGGGAGTAGCACTGAAGCTTTCTTT.

V usage is TRBV30 and J usage is TRBJ2-2; D is unresolved. The V gene's germline CDR1 is GTSNPN and CDR2 SVGIG (reference sequence). Trimming removed 7 bases from V and 1 base from J, with 13 bases in between. The CDR3 sequence is 14 residues long. CDR3 region: CAFPRLRNTGELFF. Written as DNA, the CDR3 is TGTGCCTTCCCTCGACTCAGGAACACCGGGGAGCTGTTTTTT.